The subject of this entry is one T cell receptor beta chain. Its binding antigen is unknown. It has no much larger one-base neighbor in the sample; base qualities were not kept. Collaborating institutions collected whole blood in K2EDTA tubes following their own protocols. For TCRbeta analysis, collaborators shipped samples as frozen whole blood, isolated PBMCs, or DNA extracted from either of those sample types. The record originates from a study of blood T cell repertoires in COVID-19 (TCRdb year 2020). At the level of the whole study: Samples covering the acute and convalescent phases of COVID-19 were provided by collaborators in the United States, Italy and Spain. The prospective study material was composed of cDNA or gDNA derived from T cells, B-cell-depleted T cells, or PBMCs. Deeply sampled blood TCRbeta repertoires from subjects exposed to, actively infected with, or recovered from COVID-19 were included in the dataset. A freely available public database, intended as a resource for researchers studying the immune response to SARS-CoV-2, is where the repertoires were released. Samples were obtained from the ongoing ImmuneRACE study (first 160 participants) and from over a thousand subjects provided by 6 global collaborators. Nearly every sample came with metadata listing a de-identified subject ID, COVID-19 status, age in years and sex. HLA class I and class II types, where available, came from metadata supplied by the sample provider rather than from assay-based typing. What the research found in general, with its limitations: Clinical and demographic metadata were provided uncurated, with the amount varying by source and participant.

TCRbeta CDR3 regions were amplified from genomic DNA using the immunoSEQ Assay, a bias-controlled multiplex PCR. The study's own analysis went as follows. The number of nucleated cells in each sample was estimated by amplification of reference gene primers within the assay. Sequence reads were collapsed and filtered to measure the absolute abundance of every unique TCRbeta CDR3 rearrangement. Productive Simpson clonality was computed per sample as the square root of Simpson's diversity index over productive rearrangements. TCRdb retrieved this table from immuneACCESS and kept in-frame rearrangements only. Not all clones are present; in checked studies, unresolved V genes account for under half, and no reason is known for the remainder. V and J calls plus clone size are reproduced from that table; the DNA served to infer D and trimming. The sample has some 190,000 clones on record, around 84% of them singletons. The top ten hold 20% of the sample.

The sample was peripheral blood. The source is a human donor in a cohort sampled during active COVID-19.

The CDR3: CSARDSVTAFF. The bases read TGCAGTGCTAGGGACTCGGTTACTGCTTTCTTT. The receptor chain draws on TRBV20-1 and TRBJ1-1, with no confidently assigned D gene. CDR1 and CDR2 were assigned from the germline V gene (reference sequence) as DFQATT and SNEGSKA. Counted from cysteine to phenylalanine, this CDR3 has 11 amino acids. The sequence is cut down to CDR3 DNA, 33 bases in frame from base 1. V sheds 3 bases and J sheds 11 bases, leaving 13 bases between their ends.